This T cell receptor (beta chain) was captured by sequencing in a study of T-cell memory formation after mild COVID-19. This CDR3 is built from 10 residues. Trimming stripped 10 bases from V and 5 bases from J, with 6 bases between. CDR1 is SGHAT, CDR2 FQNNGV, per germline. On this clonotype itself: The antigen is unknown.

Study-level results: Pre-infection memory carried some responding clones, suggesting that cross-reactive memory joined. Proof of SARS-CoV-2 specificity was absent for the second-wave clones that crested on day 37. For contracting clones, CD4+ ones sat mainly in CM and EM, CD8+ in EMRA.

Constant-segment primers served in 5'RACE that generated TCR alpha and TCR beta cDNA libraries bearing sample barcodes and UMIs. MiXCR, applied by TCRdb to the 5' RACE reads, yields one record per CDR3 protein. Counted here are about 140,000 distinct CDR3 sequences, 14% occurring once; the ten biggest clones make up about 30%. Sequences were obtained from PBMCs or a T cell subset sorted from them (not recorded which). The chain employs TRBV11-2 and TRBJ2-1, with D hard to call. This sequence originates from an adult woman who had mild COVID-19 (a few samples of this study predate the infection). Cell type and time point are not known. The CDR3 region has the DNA TGTGCCATCTGGGACAATGAGCAGTTCTTC. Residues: CAIWDNEQFF.